The clone carrying this TCR beta chain has a handful of counts. Its antigen is unidentified. The sample belongs to a study of identical twins. The germline CDR1 and CDR2 sequences are DFQATT and SNEGSKA (reference sequence). This CDR3 comprises 15 residues. Losses at the gene ends were 3 bases for V and 8 bases for J; bases not matched to a gene: 9. TCRdb re-derived calls from the 5' RACE reads in MiXCR, one entry per CDR3 protein. In the table there are fewer than 500,000 distinct CDR3 sequences, roughly 13% of which are singletons. Broader study findings: A lower insertion count was a feature of abundant cord blood beta clonotypes, with no such feature in memory repertoires.

These records were also assigned to another study, of yellow fever vaccine responses in identical twins.

The sequenced sample was CD4+ T cells sorted from blood. The chain links TRBV20-1 to TRBJ2-4; 11 bases agree with TRBD1. The sequence was obtained from a woman younger than 35 in good health. This CDR3 is CSASGDRGVWDIQYF. CDR3 DNA sequence: TGCAGTGCTAGCGGGGACAGGGGGGTTTGGGACATTCAGTACTTC.